This T cell receptor beta chain derives from a study of cytomegalovirus exposure and HLA in healthy donors. Whole-study context: From HLA-typed donors, an early data release held approximately 85 million unique TCRs. Study results and caveats: Overall, approximately 150 TCR beta chains were annotated as cytomegalovirus-associated. Excluded were some V segments that proved indistinguishable, including TRBV6-2 and TRBV6-3. Reports indicate that TCR beta sequences accurately predicted the HLA-A and HLA-B alleles of most subjects.

This CDR3 is built from 15 residues. Germline V gives CDR1 MDHEN, CDR2 SYDVKM. Trimming removed 1 base at V and 2 bases at J, with 10 bases between. The PCR made use of 60 Vbeta and 13 Jbeta primers. Only in-frame clones appear in the TCRdb table, and some are missing; sequencing was by immunoSEQ multiplex PCR. The table records over 85,000 clones, approximately 83% of them present only once. As concerns this clone: No antigen is known for it.

The specimen was PBMCs. This receptor was taken from a man aged 35 to 55 in good health and CMV-seronegative. V is TRBV28 and J is TRBJ2-3; D possibly corresponds to TRBD2 (6 bases). CDR3 bases: TGTGCCAGCAGTTTATTTGTGCGGGACACAGATACGCAGTATTTT. It codes for CASSLFVRDTDTQYF.